This entry features one T cell receptor beta chain sequence. Its antigen is as yet unknown. An end of the junction does not agree with germline; a read error may underlie this. Then a second PCR, running about 7 to 11 cycles, was carried out with a sample-barcoded 5' primer and a J-beta primer mix. A single record per CDR3 protein comes from TCRdb applying MiXCR to the 5' RACE reads. The sample yields roughly 720,000 distinct CDR3 sequences, roughly 50% seen once. Roughly 9.8 milliliters of peripheral blood were drawn from each donor. These data belong to a study of blood T cells in healthy people across ages. Whole-study findings and limits: One million T cells yielded diversity estimates that were considered underestimates. Unsorted PBMC material precluded a definitive naive versus antigen-experienced comparison.

The CDR3 spans 15 residues. From germline, CDR1 is MDHEN and CDR2 SYDVKM. The origin of this receptor is a man aged 80 or over in good health. The chain joins TRBV28 to TRBJ2-1; 7 bases match TRBD2. Specimen: blood. CDR3 loop: CTSSLGLAEYNEQFF. Written as DNA, the CDR3 is TGTACCAGCAGTTTGGGCCTAGCGGAATACAATGAGCAGTTCTTC.